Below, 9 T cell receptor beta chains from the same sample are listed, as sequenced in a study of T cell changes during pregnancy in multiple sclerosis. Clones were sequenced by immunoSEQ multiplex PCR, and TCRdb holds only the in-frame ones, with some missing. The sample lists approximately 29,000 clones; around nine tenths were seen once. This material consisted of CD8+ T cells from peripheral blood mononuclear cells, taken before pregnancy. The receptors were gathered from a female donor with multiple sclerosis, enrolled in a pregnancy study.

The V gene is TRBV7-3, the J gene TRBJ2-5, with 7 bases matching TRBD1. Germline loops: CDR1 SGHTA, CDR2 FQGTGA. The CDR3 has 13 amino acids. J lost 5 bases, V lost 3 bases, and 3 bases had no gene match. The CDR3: CASSLTGFETQYF. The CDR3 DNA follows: TGTGCCAGCAGCTTGACAGGGTTCGAGACCCAGTACTTC.

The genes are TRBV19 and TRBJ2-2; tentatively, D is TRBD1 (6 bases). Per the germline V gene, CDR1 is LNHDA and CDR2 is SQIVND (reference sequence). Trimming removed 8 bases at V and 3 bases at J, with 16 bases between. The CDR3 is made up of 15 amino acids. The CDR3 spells CASQDEGGYTGELFF. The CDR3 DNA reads TGTGCCAGTCAGGATGAAGGGGGTTACACCGGGGAGCTGTTTTTT.

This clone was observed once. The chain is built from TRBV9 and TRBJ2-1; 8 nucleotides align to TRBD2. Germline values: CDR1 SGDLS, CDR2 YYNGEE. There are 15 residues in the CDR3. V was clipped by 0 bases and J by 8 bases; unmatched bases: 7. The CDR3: CASSVEGGRNYEQFF. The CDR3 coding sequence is TGTGCCAGCAGCGTAGAGGGCGGGAGGAATTATGAGCAGTTCTTC.

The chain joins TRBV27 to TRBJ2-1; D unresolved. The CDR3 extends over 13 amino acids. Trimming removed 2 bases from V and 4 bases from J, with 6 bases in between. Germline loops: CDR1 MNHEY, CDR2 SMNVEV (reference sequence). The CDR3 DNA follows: TGTGCCAGCAGTTTACACAGTTACAATGAGCAGTTCTTC. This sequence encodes CASSLHSYNEQFF.

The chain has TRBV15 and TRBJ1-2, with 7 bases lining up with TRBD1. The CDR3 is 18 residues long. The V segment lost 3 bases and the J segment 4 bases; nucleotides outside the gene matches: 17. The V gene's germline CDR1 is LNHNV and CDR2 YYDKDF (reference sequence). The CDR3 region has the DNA TGTGCCACCAGCAGCGTTCCACCGGGCCTTACAGGGGCCTATGGCTACACCTTC. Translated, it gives CATSSVPPGLTGAYGYTF.

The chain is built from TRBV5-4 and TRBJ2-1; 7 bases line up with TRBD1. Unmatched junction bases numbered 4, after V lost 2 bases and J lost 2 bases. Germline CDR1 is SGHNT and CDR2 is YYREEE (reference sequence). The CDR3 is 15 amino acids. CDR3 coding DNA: TGTGCCAGCAGCTTCCGGGACAGTCCCTACAATGAGCAGTTCTTC. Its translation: CASSFRDSPYNEQFF.

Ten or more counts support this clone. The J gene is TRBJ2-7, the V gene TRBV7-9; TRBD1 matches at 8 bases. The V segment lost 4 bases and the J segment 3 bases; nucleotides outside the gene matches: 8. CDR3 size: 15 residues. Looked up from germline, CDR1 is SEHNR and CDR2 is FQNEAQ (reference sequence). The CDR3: CASSYLGQANYEQYF. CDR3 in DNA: TGTGCCAGCAGCTACCTGGGACAGGCAAACTACGAGCAGTACTTC.

CDR3 DNA: TGCGCCAGCAGCCAAGATAACTCCCCCGAAATCTACGAGCAGTACTTC. Its translation is CASSQDNSPEIYEQYF. V is TRBV4-3 and J is TRBJ2-7, with D hard to call. CDR3 length: 16 amino acids. Germline CDR1 reads LGHNA; CDR2 reads YSLEER. Trimming removed 0 bases at V and 3 bases at J, with 15 bases between.

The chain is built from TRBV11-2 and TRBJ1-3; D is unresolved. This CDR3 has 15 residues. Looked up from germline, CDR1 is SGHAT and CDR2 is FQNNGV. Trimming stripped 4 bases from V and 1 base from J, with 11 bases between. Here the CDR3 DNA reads TGTGCCAGCAGCTGGCCCCTCGGGTCTGGAAACACCATATATTTT. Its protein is CASSWPLGSGNTIYF.